These 8 T cell receptor beta chains were sequenced from one sample in a study of patients and donors after allogeneic stem cell transplantation (dated by TCRdb to about 2020). The library was made by RT-PCR. The listed sequencing device is NextSeq 550. Using fastp trimming at Q25 and MiXCR clonotype assembly, TCRdb reanalyzed the public sequencing data and kept in-frame beta chains. All rows with the same CDR3 protein become a single entry with the most common DNA and genes. For this sample there are about 960,000 distinct CDR3 sequences; more than 15% appear just once. The ten top clones hold 6% of the sample. Sequencing used blood, either unsorted or a sorted T cell fraction (not recorded which). All receptors come from a human donor who was either an allogeneic HSCT recipient or a stem cell or donor lymphocyte infusion donor (not recorded which). It is not recorded whose cells these are; they may come from a transplant donor.

This clonotype showed up just a few times. The genes are TRBV27 and TRBJ2-3; D is uncertain. Germline-derived CDR1 and CDR2 are MNHEY and SMNVEV (reference sequence). This CDR3 region has 14 residues. Trimming pared 8 bases from V and 1 base from J, leaving 13 bases between. The CDR3 protein is CASSRWQGTDTQYF. The CDR3, as DNA: TGTGCCAGCTCAAGGTGGCAGGGCACAGATACGCAGTATTTT.

Many counts were recorded for this clonotype. The chain couples TRBV7-9 to TRBJ2-7; no definite D call. The CDR3 contains 11 residues. The germline V and J ends were trimmed by 7 bases and 4 bases, with 8 bases remaining between them. Germline V gives CDR1 SEHNR, CDR2 FQNEAQ (reference sequence). CDR3 amino acids: CASTSGYEQYF. The CDR3 DNA is TGTGCCAGCACATCCGGGTACGAGCAGTACTTC.

The chain carries TRBV20-1 and TRBJ2-5; 10 bases align to TRBD2. This CDR3 has 14 residues. The J segment lost 7 bases and the V segment lost 3 bases, leaving 8 bases of the junction unmatched. Germline V lookup: CDR1 DFQATT, CDR2 SNEGSKA (reference sequence). In nucleotides, the CDR3 is TGCAGTGCTAGGGAGCGGGAGGGCCGGGGGACCCAGTACTTC. Translation gives CSAREREGRGTQYF.

This clonotype was seen only a few times. The chain recombines TRBV4-3 with TRBJ2-6; 7 nucleotides align to TRBD1. There are 17 residues in the CDR3. Per germline, CDR1 LGHNA and CDR2 YSLEER. V shed 7 bases, J shed 3 bases, and the junction held 12 bases outside the gene matches. CDR3 nucleotides: TGCGCCAGCACCCAGGCCAGGGGGTATATTGGGGCCAACGTCCTGACTTTC. Its protein is CASTQARGYIGANVLTF.

This chain joins TRBV12-3 or TRBV12-4 and TRBJ1-6; weak D call: TRBD1 (6 bases). The CDR3 consists of 10 residues. Deletions cut 8 bases from V and 13 bases from J, with 9 bases between. The CDR3 loop is CASDRNPLHF. In DNA form, the CDR3 reads TGTGCCAGCGACAGGAATCCCCTCCACTTT.

The chain has TRBV20-1 and TRBJ2-1, with TRBD2 matching 11 bases. Per germline, CDR1 DFQATT and CDR2 SNEGSKA (reference sequence). The CDR3 loop spans 15 amino acids. J lost 10 bases, V lost 0 bases, and 8 bases had no gene match. The DNA of the CDR3 is TGCAGTGCTAGAGAGGGTAGCGGGGGGGCAGAAGAGCAGTTCTTC. Its translation is CSAREGSGGAEEQFF.

The chain links TRBV7-6 to TRBJ2-7, with D perhaps given as TRBD1 or TRBD2 (5 bases each). Germline CDR1 is SGHVS and CDR2 is FNYEAQ. The CDR3 runs 16 residues. V lost 3 bases and J 5 bases, leaving 20 bases between the germline ends. The CDR3: CASSFRGSGALNEQYF. DNA for the CDR3: TGTGCCAGCAGCTTCCGCGGGTCTGGGGCTTTAAACGAGCAGTACTTC.

V usage is TRBV4-2 and J usage is TRBJ2-7, with 10 bases fitting TRBD1. V gave up 3 bases and J gave up 4 bases; unmatched junction bases: 6. The CDR3 runs 15 residues. Germline values: CDR1 LGHNA, CDR2 YNFKEQ. The CDR3 DNA reads TGTGCCAGCAGCCAGAGGACAGGGGGTTTTTACGAGCAGTACTTC. Its translation: CASSQRTGGFYEQYF.